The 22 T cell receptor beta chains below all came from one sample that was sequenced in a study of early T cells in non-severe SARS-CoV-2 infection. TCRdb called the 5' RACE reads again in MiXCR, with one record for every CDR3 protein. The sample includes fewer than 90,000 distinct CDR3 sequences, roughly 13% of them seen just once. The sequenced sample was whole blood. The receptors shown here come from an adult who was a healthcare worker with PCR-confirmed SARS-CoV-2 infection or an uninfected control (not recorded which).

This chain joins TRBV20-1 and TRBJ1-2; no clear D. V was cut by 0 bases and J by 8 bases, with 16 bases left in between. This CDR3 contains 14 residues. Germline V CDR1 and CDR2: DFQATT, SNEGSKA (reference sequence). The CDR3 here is CSARDRPSASGYTF. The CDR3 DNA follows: TGCAGTGCTAGAGATCGTCCCTCTGCTTCCGGCTACACCTTC.

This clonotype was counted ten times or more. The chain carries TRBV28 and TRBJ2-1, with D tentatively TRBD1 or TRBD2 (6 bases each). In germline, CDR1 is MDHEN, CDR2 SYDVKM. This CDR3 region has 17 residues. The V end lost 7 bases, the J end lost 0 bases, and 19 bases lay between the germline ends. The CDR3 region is CASTSAGTPSSYNEQFF. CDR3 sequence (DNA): TGTGCCAGCACGTCGGCGGGGACACCTAGCTCCTACAATGAGCAGTTCTTC.

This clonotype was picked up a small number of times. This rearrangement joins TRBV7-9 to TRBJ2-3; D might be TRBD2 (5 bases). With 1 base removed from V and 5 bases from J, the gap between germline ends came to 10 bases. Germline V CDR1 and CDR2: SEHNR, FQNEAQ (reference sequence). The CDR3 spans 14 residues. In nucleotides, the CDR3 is TGTGCCAGCAGCTTAGTTGCGGGTCTAGATACGCAGTATTTT. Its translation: CASSLVAGLDTQYF.

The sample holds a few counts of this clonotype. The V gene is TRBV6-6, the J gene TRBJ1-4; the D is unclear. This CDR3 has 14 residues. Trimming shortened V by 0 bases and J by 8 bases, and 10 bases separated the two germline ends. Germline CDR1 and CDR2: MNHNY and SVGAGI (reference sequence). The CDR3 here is CASSYSAVSEKLFF. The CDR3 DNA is TGTGCCAGCAGTTACTCAGCGGTTTCGGAAAAACTGTTTTTT.

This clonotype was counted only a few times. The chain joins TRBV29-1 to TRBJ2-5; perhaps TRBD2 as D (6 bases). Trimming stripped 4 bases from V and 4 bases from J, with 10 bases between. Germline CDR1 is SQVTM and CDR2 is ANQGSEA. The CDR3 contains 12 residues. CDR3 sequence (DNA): TGCAGCGTTGGGAGGGGTGGAGAGACCCAGTACTTC. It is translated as CSVGRGGETQYF.

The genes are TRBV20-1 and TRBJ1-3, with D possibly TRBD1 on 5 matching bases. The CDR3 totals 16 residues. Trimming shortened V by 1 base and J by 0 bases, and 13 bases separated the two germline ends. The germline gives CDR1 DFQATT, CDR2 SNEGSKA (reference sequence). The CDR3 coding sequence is TGCAGTGCTAGAGTTATGGGACCCATCTCTGGAAACACCATATATTTT. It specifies CSARVMGPISGNTIYF.

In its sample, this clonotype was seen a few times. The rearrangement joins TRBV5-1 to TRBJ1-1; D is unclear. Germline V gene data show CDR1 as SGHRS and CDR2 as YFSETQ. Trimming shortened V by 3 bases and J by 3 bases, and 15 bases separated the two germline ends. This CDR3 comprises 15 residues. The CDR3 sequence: CASSSTTTPDTEAFF. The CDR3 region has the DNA TGCGCCAGCAGCTCGACCACGACTCCGGACACTGAAGCTTTCTTT.

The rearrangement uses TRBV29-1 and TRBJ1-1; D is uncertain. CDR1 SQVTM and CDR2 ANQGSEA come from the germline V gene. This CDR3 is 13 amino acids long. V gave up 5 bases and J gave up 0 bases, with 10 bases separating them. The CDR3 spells CSVSRILNTEAFF. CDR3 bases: TGCAGCGTTTCGCGGATTCTGAACACTGAAGCTTTCTTT.

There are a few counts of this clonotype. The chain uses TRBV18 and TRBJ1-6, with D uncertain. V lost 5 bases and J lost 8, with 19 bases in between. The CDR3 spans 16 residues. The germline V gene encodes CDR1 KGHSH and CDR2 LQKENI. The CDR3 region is CASSTNPRLLYSPLHF. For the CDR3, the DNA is TGTGCCAGCTCAACTAACCCACGGCTTCTATATTCACCCCTCCACTTT.

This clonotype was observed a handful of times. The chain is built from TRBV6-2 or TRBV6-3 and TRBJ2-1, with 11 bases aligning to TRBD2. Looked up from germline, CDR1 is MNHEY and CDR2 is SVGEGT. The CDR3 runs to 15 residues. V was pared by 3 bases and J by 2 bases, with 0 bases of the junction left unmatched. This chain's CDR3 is CASSYSGGAYNEQFF. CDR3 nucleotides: TGTGCCAGCAGTTATAGCGGGGGGGCCTACAATGAGCAGTTCTTC.

The CDR3 is CAILGRGRRYGYTF. In DNA form, the CDR3 reads TGTGCCATCCTTGGGAGGGGGCGCAGGTATGGCTACACCTTC. The rearrangement joins TRBV6-1 to TRBJ1-2; 7 bases line up with TRBD1. Losses at the gene ends were 10 bases for V and 5 bases for J; bases not matched to a gene: 13. This CDR3 spans 14 amino acids. Germline CDR1 reads MNHNS; CDR2 reads SASEGT.

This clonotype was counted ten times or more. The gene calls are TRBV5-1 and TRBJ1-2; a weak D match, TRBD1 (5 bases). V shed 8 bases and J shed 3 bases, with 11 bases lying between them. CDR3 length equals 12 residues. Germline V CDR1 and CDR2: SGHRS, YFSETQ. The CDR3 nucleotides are TGCGCCAGTAAGCTAGGGGACTATGGCTACACCTTC. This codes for CASKLGDYGYTF.

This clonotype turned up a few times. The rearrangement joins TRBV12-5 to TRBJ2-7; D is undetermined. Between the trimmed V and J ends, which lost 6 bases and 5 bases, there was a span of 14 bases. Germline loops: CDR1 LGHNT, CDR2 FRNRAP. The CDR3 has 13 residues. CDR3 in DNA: TGTGCTAGTGGGGACCCGTCTTCCCACGAGCAGTACTTC. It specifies CASGDPSSHEQYF.

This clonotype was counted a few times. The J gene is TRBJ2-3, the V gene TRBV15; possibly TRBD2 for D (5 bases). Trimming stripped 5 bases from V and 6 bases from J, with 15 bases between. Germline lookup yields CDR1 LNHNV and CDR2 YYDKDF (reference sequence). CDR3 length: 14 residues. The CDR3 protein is CATSPWVGVDTQYF. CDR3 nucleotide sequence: TGTGCCACCAGCCCCTGGGTGGGAGTGGATACGCAGTATTTT. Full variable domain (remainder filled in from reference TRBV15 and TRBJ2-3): DAMVIQNPRYQVTQFGKPVTLSCSQTLNHNVMYWYQQKSSQAPKLLFHYYDKDFNNEADTPDNFQSRRPNTSFCFLDIRSPGLGDTAMYLCATSPWVGVDTQYFGPGTRLTVL.

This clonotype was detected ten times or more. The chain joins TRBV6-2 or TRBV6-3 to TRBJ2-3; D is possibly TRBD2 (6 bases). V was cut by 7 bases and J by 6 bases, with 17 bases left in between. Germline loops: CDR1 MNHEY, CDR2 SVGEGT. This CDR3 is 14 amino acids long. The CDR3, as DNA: TGTGCCAGCACCCCCCGGCGGGGTGGGGATACGCAGTATTTT. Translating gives CASTPRRGGDTQYF.

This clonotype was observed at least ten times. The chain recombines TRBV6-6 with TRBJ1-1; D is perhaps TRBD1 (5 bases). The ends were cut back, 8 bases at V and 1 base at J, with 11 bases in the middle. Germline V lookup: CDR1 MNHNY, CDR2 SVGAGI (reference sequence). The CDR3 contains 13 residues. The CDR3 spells CASSRQGNTEAFF. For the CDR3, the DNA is TGTGCCAGCTCCCGGCAGGGGAACACTGAAGCTTTCTTT.

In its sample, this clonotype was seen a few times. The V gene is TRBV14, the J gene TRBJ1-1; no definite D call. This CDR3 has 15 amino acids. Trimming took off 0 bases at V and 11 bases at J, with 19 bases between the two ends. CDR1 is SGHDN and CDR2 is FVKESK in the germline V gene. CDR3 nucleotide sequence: TGTGCCAGCAGCCAAGACTCGACACAAACCCGTGAGGCTTTCTTT. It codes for CASSQDSTQTREAFF.

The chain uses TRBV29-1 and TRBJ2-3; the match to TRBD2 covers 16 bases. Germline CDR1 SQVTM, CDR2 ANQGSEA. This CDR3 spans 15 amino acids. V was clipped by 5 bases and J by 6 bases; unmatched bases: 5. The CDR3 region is CSVPGTSGGGDTQYF. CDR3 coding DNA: TGCAGCGTTCCCGGGACTAGCGGGGGGGGCGATACGCAGTATTTT.

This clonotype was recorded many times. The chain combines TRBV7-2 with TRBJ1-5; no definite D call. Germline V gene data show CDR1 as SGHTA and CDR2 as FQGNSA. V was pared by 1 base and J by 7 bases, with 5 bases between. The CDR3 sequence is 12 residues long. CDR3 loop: CASSLGPQPQHF. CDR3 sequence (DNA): TGTGCCAGCAGCTTAGGACCCCAGCCCCAGCATTTT.

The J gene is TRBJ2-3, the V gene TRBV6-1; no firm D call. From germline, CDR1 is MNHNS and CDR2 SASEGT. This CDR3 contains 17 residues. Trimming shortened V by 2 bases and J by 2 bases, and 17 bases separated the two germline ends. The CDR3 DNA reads TGTGCCAGCAGTGAACCCCTCAGGAGAAGCCTCACAGATACGCAGTATTTT. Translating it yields CASSEPLRRSLTDTQYF.

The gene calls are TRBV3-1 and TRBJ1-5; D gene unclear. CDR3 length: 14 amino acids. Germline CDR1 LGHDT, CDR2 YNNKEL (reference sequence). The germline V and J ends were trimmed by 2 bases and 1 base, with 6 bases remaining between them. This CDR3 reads CASSQSRSNQPQHF. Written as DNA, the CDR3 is TGTGCCAGCAGCCAATCCAGGAGCAATCAGCCCCAGCATTTT.

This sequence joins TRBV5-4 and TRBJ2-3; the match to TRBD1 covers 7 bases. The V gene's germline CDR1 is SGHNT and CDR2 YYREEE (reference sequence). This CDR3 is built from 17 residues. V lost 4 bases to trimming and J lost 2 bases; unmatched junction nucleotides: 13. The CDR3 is CASSRGGQSKNTDTQYF. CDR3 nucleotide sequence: TGTGCCAGCAGCCGAGGGGGACAGTCGAAGAACACAGATACGCAGTATTTT.